One and the same sample provided the 6 T cell receptor beta chains below, sequenced in a study of cytomegalovirus exposure and HLA in healthy donors. The PCR ran on 60 Vbeta and 13 Jbeta primers. Assay used: immunoSEQ multiplex PCR; TCRdb lists only in-frame clones, some missing. The table has 110,000 or so clones, around 76% seen once. Sequencing used PBMCs. The receptor source for this set is a man aged 35-49 years in good health and CMV-seropositive.

The V gene is TRBV28, the J gene TRBJ2-7; 7 bases are a match to TRBD1. J gave up 0 bases and V 5 bases, and 4 bases lay outside the gene matches. Germline V CDR1 and CDR2: MDHEN, SYDVKM. The CDR3 is made up of 14 amino acids. Here the CDR3 DNA reads TGTGCCAGCAGTCGACAGGGTTCCTCCTACGAGCAGTACTTC. Its translation is CASSRQGSSYEQYF.

CDR3 in amino acids: CASSLLGQGVGGPQHF. The CDR3 DNA sequence: TGTGCCAGCAGCTTGCTGGGACAGGGGGTAGGTGGGCCCCAGCATTTT. The chain couples TRBV7-8 to TRBJ1-5, with TRBD1 identical over 11 bases. The germline gives CDR1 SGHVS, CDR2 FQNEAQ. V was pared by 3 bases and J by 9 bases, with 10 bases of the junction left unmatched. The CDR3 extends over 16 amino acids.

This clone was seen a few times. The rearrangement uses TRBV6-6 and TRBJ2-7; 10 nucleotides match TRBD2. The V segment lost 6 bases and the J segment 0 bases; nucleotides outside the gene matches: 5. There are 15 residues in the CDR3. Germline V gene sequence: CDR1 MNHNY, CDR2 SVGAGI (reference sequence). The CDR3 protein is CASRLLAGPSYEQYF. In nucleotides, the CDR3 is TGTGCCAGCAGACTACTAGCGGGGCCCTCCTACGAGCAGTACTTC.

This chain uses TRBV7-9 with TRBJ2-3, with D unclear. The CDR3 is made up of 13 amino acids. Germline CDR1 is SEHNR and CDR2 is FQNEAQ (reference sequence). The germline V and J ends were trimmed by 3 bases and 2 bases, with 6 bases remaining between them. The CDR3 spells CASSFGDTDTQYF. CDR3 DNA sequence: TGTGCCAGCAGCTTCGGAGACACAGATACGCAGTATTTT. The full variable domain, its missing parts supplied by reference TRBV7-9 and TRBJ2-3, is DTGVSQNPRHKITKRGQNVTFRCDPISEHNRLYWYRQTLGQGPEFLTYFQNEAQLEKSRLLSDRFSAERPKGSFSTLEIQRTEQGDSAMYLCASSFGDTDTQYFGPGTRLTVL.

The chain uses TRBV6-6 and TRBJ1-2; TRBD1 matches at 8 bases. This CDR3 has 15 residues. Trimming cost V 5 bases and J 1 base; bases outside gene matches: 6. Germline CDR1 is MNHNY and CDR2 is SVGAGI (reference sequence). The DNA of the CDR3 is TGTGCCAGCAGTATCGGACAGGGCCTTAACTATGGCTACACCTTC. It translates to CASSIGQGLNYGYTF.

The V gene is TRBV15, the J gene TRBJ2-1, with D perhaps TRBD1 (5 bases). CDR3 length: 13 residues. V dropped 2 bases and J dropped 8 bases, with 10 bases sitting between them. Germline values: CDR1 LNHNV, CDR2 YYDKDF (reference sequence). CDR3 DNA sequence: TGTGCCACCAGCAGATCCCCGACAGATGAGCAGTTCTTC. Translation gives CATSRSPTDEQFF. Filled out from reference TRBV15 and TRBJ2-1, the complete variable domain reads DAMVIQNPRYQVTQFGKPVTLSCSQTLNHNVMYWYQQKSSQAPKLLFHYYDKDFNNEADTPDNFQSRRPNTSFCFLDIRSPGLGDTAMYLCATSRSPTDEQFFGPGTRLTVL.